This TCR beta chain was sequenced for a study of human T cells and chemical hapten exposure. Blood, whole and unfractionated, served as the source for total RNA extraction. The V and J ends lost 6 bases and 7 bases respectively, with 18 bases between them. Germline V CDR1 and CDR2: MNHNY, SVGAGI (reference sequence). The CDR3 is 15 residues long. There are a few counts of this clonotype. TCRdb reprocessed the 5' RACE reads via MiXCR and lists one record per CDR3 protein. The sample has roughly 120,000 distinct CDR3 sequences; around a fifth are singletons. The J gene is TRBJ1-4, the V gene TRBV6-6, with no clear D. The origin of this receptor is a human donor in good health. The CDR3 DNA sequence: TGTGCCAGCAGGACCCTCCCCACCGGTGCTGAAAAACTGTTTTTT. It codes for CASRTLPTGAEKLFF.